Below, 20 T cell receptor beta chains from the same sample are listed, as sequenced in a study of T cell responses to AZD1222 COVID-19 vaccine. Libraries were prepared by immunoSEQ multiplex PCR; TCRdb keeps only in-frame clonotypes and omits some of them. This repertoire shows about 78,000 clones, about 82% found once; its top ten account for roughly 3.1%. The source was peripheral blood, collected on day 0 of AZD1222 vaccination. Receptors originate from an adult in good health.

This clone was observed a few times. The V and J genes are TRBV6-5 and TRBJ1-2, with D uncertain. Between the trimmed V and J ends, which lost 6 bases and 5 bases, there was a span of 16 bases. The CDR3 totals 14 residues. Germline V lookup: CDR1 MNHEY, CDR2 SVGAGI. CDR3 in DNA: TGTGCCAGCAGGGCAACCCACCTAGGGTATGGCTACACCTTC. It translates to CASRATHLGYGYTF.

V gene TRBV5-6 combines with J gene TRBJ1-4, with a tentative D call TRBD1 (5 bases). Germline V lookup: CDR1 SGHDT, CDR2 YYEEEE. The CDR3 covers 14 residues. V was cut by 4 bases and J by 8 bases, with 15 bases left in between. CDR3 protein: CASSTGGLGEKLFF. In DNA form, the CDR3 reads TGTGCCAGCAGCACGGGGGGTTTGGGGGAAAAACTGTTTTTT.

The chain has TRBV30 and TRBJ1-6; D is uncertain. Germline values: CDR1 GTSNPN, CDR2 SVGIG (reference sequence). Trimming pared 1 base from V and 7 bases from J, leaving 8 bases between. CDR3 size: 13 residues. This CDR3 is CAWSDAVNSPLHF. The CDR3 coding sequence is TGTGCCTGGAGTGACGCGGTAAATTCACCCCTCCACTTT.

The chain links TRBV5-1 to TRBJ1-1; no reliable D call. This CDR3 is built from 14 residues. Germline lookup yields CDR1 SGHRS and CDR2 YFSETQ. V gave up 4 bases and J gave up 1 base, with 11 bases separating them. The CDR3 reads CASSTDPQNTEAFF. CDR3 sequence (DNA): TGCGCCAGCAGCACCGACCCCCAGAACACTGAAGCTTTCTTT.

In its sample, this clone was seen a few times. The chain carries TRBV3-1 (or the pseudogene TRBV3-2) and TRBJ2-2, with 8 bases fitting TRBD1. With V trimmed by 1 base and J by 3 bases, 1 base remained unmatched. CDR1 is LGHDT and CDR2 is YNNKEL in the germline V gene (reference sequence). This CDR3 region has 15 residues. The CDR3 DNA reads TGTGCCAGCAGCCAAGCGGACAGGGACACCGGGGAGCTGTTTTTT. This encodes CASSQADRDTGELFF.

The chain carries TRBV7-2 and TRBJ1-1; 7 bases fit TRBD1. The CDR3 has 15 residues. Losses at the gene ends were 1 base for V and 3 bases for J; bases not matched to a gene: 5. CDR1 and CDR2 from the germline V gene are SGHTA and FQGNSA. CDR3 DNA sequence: TGTGCCAGCAGCTTAGGCCGGGGGACAGACACTGAAGCTTTCTTT. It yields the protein CASSLGRGTDTEAFF.

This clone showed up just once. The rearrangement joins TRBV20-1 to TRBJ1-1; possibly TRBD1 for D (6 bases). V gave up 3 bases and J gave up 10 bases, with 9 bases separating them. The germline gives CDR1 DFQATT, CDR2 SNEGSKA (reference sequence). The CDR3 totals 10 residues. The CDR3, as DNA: TGCAGTGCTAGGGGGGCCGGAGCTTTCTTT. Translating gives CSARGAGAFF.

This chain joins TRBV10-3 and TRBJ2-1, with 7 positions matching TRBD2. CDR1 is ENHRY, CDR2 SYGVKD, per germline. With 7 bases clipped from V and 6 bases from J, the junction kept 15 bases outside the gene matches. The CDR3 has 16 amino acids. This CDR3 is CAIKPSIGRAGNEQFF. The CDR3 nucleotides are TGTGCCATCAAACCGTCGATAGGGAGGGCGGGCAATGAGCAGTTCTTC.

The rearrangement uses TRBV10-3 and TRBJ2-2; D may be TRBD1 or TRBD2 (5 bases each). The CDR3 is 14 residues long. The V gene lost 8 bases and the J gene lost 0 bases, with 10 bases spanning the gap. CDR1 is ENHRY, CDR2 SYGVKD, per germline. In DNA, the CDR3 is TGTGCCATCCGAGGGGAGCCGAACACCGGGGAGCTGTTTTTT. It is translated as CAIRGEPNTGELFF.

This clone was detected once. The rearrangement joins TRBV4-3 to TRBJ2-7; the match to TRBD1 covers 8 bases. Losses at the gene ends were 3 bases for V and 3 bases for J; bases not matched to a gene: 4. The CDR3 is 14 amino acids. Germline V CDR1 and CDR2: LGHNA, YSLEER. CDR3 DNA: TGCGCCAGCAGCCAGGAAGGGACAGGCTACGAGCAGTACTTC. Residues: CASSQEGTGYEQYF.

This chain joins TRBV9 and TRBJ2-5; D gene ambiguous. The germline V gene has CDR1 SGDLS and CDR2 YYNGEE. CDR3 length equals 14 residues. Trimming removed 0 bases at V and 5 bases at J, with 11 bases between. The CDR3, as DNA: TGTGCCAGCAGCGTAGTTGCGGCCGCGGAGACCCAGTACTTC. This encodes CASSVVAAAETQYF.

Here the CDR3 DNA reads TGCGCCAGCAGCTTGGAAGGGGGCGGAGATACGCAGTATTTT. Its translation: CASSLEGGGDTQYF. The chain combines TRBV5-1 with TRBJ2-3, with 7 bases that match TRBD1. The CDR3 is 14 amino acids. Per the germline V gene, CDR1 is SGHRS and CDR2 is YFSETQ. Trimming cost V 0 bases and J 5 bases; bases outside gene matches: 3.

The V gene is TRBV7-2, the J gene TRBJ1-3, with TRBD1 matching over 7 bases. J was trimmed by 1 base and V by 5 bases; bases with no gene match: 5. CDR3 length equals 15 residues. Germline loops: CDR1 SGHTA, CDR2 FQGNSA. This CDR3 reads CASSLTTGSGNTIYF. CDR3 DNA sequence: TGTGCCAGCAGCCTTACGACAGGGTCTGGAAACACCATATATTTT.

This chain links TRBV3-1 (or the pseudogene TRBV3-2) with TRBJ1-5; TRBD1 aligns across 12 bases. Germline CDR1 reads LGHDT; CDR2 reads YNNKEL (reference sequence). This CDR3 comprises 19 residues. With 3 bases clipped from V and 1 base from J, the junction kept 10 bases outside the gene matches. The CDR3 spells CASSHRDRGRLESNQPQHF. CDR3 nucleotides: TGTGCCAGCAGCCACCGGGACAGGGGGCGGTTGGAAAGCAATCAGCCCCAGCATTTT.

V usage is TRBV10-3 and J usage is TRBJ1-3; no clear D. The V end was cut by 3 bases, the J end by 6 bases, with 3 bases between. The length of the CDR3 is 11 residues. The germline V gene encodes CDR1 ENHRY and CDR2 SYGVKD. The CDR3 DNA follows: TGTGCCATCAGTGACGTAAACACCATATATTTT. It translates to CAISDVNTIYF.

The CDR3 DNA sequence: TGTGCCAGCAGCCAAGATTCCCTAACTAGCGGGATTTGGAATGAGCAGTTCTTC. Translation gives CASSQDSLTSGIWNEQFF. This chain connects TRBV3-1 (or the pseudogene TRBV3-2) to TRBJ2-1; 10 nucleotides agree with TRBD2. The J segment lost 7 bases and the V segment lost 0 bases, leaving 12 bases of the junction unmatched. CDR1 is LGHDT and CDR2 is YNNKEL in the germline V gene (reference sequence). The CDR3 length is 18 residues.

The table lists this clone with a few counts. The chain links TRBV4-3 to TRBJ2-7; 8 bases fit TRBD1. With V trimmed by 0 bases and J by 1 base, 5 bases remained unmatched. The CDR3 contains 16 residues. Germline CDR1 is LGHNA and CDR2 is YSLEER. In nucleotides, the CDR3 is TGCGCCAGCAGCCAAGACCGGACAGGGAAGTCCTACGAGCAGTACTTC. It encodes CASSQDRTGKSYEQYF.

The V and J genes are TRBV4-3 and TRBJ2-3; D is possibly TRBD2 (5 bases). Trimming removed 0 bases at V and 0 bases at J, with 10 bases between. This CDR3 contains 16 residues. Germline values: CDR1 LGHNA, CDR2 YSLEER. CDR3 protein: CASSQDPRGSTDTQYF. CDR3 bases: TGCGCCAGCAGCCAAGATCCTCGCGGGAGCACAGATACGCAGTATTTT.

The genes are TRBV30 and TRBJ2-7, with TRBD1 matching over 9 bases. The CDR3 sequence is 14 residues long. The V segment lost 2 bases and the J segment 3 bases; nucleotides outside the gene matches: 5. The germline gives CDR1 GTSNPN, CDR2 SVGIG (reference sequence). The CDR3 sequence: CAWSLTGGGYEQYF. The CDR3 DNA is TGTGCCTGGAGTTTGACAGGGGGTGGCTACGAGCAGTACTTC.

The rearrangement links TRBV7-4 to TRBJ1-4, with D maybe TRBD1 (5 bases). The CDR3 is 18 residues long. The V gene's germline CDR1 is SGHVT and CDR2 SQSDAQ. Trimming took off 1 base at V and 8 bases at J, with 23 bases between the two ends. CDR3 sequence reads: CASSLGPPMGPHPEKLFF. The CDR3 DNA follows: TGTGCCAGCAGCTTAGGCCCCCCTATGGGGCCCCACCCGGAAAAACTGTTTTTT. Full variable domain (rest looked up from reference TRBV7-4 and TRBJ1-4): GAGVSQSPRYKVAKRGRDVALRCDSISGHVTLYWYRQTLGQGSEVLTYSQSDAQRDKSGRPSGRFSAERPERSVSTLKIQRTEQGDSAVYLCASSLGPPMGPHPEKLFFGSGTQLSVL.